Each of the 12 T cell receptor beta chains below was sequenced from the same sample in a study of T-cell memory formation after mild COVID-19. TCRdb reprocessed the 5' RACE reads via MiXCR and lists one record per CDR3 protein. Among a few hundred thousand distinct CDR3 sequences listed, about 15% were seen once. Material: PBMCs or a T cell subset sorted from them (not recorded which). These receptor sequences come from a young man who had mild COVID-19 (a few samples of this study predate the infection). Cell type and time point are not known.

This clonotype occurred a few times. The CDR3 sequence is CASSGGGSHNEQFF. CDR3 nucleotide sequence: TGTGCCAGCAGCGGCGGGGGGTCCCACAATGAGCAGTTCTTC. The chain uses TRBV7-3 and TRBJ2-1; TRBD2 agrees at 8 bases. The germline CDR1 and CDR2 sequences are SGHTA and FQGTGA. The CDR3 runs to 14 residues. V gave up 5 bases and J gave up 5 bases; unmatched junction bases: 5.

The V gene is TRBV5-6, the J gene TRBJ1-6, with 8 bases lining up with TRBD1. The CDR3 is 15 residues long. Germline values: CDR1 SGHDT, CDR2 YYEEEE. V shed 5 bases, J shed 6 bases, and the junction held 7 bases outside the gene matches. DNA of the CDR3: TGTGCCAGCAGTTTTGAGGACAGGGTTAATTCACCCCTCCACTTT. This sequence encodes CASSFEDRVNSPLHF. Complete variable domain (other parts from reference TRBV5-6 and TRBJ1-6): DAGVTQSPTHLIKTRGQQVTLRCSPKSGHDTVSWYQQALGQGPQFIFQYYEEEERQRGNFPDRFSGHQFPNYSSELNVNALLLGDSALYLCASSFEDRVNSPLHFGNGTRLTVT.

The CDR3 region is CSVFTGGTEAFF. DNA for the CDR3: TGCAGCGTTTTCACAGGGGGCACTGAAGCTTTCTTT. V gene TRBV29-1 combines with J gene TRBJ1-1, with 8 bases identical to TRBD1. Germline V lookup: CDR1 SQVTM, CDR2 ANQGSEA. CDR3 length: 12 residues. Trimming removed 5 bases from V and 4 bases from J; junction bases left unmatched: 3.

The chain has TRBV18 and TRBJ1-2; tentative D call: TRBD1 (5 bases). The V gene's germline CDR1 is KGHSH and CDR2 LQKENI. Trimming left V 2 bases short and J 7 bases short, with 14 bases between. There are 14 residues in the CDR3. CDR3 loop: CASSPFQGESGYTF. The CDR3 region has the DNA TGTGCCAGCTCACCATTCCAGGGAGAAAGTGGCTACACCTTC.

There are a few counts of this clonotype. The chain uses TRBV18 and TRBJ2-7; no firm D call. Trimming pared 3 bases from V and 1 base from J, leaving 7 bases between. CDR3 size: 13 residues. Germline V lookup: CDR1 KGHSH, CDR2 LQKENI. As DNA, the CDR3 is TGTGCCAGCTCACCCGCCGCGTCCTACGAGCAGTACTTC. This encodes CASSPAASYEQYF.

This chain connects TRBV20-1 to TRBJ2-3; D call uncertain. The V gene's germline CDR1 is DFQATT and CDR2 SNEGSKA (reference sequence). This CDR3 region has 15 residues. V dropped 0 bases and J dropped 6 bases, with 16 bases sitting between them. The CDR3 DNA reads TGCAGTGCTAGAGATCGCGTTCGTGTGGCGGATACGCAGTATTTT. Translated, it gives CSARDRVRVADTQYF.

V is TRBV4-3 and J is TRBJ2-5; 8 bases match TRBD1. The length of the CDR3 is 16 residues. J lost 9 bases, V lost 5 bases, and 17 bases had no gene match. Germline loops: CDR1 LGHNA, CDR2 YSLEER. CDR3 in amino acids: CASSARFGQGDEAQYF. CDR3 coding DNA: TGCGCCAGCAGCGCCCGCTTTGGACAGGGAGATGAGGCCCAGTACTTC.

This clonotype was observed a few times. J is TRBJ2-3 and V is TRBV2; 12 bases fit TRBD2. CDR3 length: 15 amino acids. Trimming at V came to 10 bases and at J to 9 bases, leaving 14 bases not matched to a gene. Germline lookup yields CDR1 SNHLY and CDR2 FYNNEI. In nucleotides, the CDR3 is TGTGCCACCAGGGGGGCTAGCGGGGGGGCAGGCACGCAGTATTTT. Translated, it gives CATRGASGGAGTQYF. The full variable domain, rest sourced from reference TRBV2 and TRBJ2-3, is EPEVTQTPSHQVTQMGQEVILRCVPISNHLYFYWYRQILGQKVEFLVSFYNNEISEKSEIFDDQFSVERPDGSNFTLKIRSTKLEDSAMYFCATRGASGGAGTQYFGPGTRLTVL.

DNA for the CDR3: TGTGCCAGCACCGAGAATACAGGGACGTGGCAGCAGTACTTC. It specifies CASTENTGTWQQYF. This chain links TRBV2 with TRBJ2-7, with a possible D match to TRBD1 (6 bases). Deletions cut 7 bases from V and 8 bases from J, with 21 bases between. The germline V gene encodes CDR1 SNHLY and CDR2 FYNNEI. This CDR3 spans 14 amino acids.

The V call is TRBV7-7, the J call TRBJ1-1; no firm D call. This CDR3 is 13 amino acids long. Germline values: CDR1 SSHAT, CDR2 FNYEAQ (reference sequence). The V end lost 1 base, the J end lost 6 bases, and 9 bases lay between the germline ends. CDR3 in amino acids: CASSLGPGAEAFF. CDR3 sequence (DNA): TGTGCCAGCAGCTTAGGGCCAGGCGCTGAAGCTTTCTTT.

The chain joins TRBV10-3 to TRBJ1-2; tentatively, D is TRBD1 (6 bases). Germline V gives CDR1 ENHRY, CDR2 SYGVKD. Trimming shortened V by 2 bases and J by 4 bases, and 14 bases separated the two germline ends. The CDR3 is made up of 15 amino acids. The CDR3 protein is CAISETGTGSYGYTF. CDR3 coding DNA: TGTGCCATCAGTGAGACCGGTACAGGGAGCTATGGCTACACCTTC.

The V call is TRBV28, the J call TRBJ2-1; TRBD1 or TRBD2 may be the D gene (5 bases each). CDR1 is MDHEN and CDR2 is SYDVKM in the germline V gene. CDR3 size: 12 residues. The ends were cut back, 10 bases at V and 5 bases at J, with 12 bases in the middle. CDR3: CATDRGDNEQFF. The CDR3 coding sequence is TGTGCCACCGACAGAGGGGACAATGAGCAGTTCTTC.